The clone carrying this T cell receptor beta chain occurred a few times. The source of the sample is a study of cytomegalovirus exposure and HLA in healthy donors. It was with 60 Vbeta and 13 Jbeta primers that the PCR ran. Produced via immunoSEQ multiplex PCR; TCRdb's table is partial and in-frame only. The data hold approximately 250,000 clones, with 85% observed a single time. The germline gives CDR1 SGHRS, CDR2 YFSETQ. V lost 5 bases, J lost 8 bases, and 7 bases stayed unmatched. This CDR3 is 14 amino acids long. The sequenced sample consisted of PBMCs. The TCR sequence derives from a girl aged 2-10 years in good health and CMV-seronegative. The chain has TRBV5-1 and TRBJ2-1; 10 bases are shared with TRBD2. CDR3 protein: CASRRTSGIDEQFF. The CDR3 DNA follows: TGCGCCAGCAGACGGACTAGCGGAATCGATGAGCAGTTCTTC. Full variable domain (rest looked up from reference TRBV5-1 and TRBJ2-1): KAGVTQTPRYLIKTRGQQVTLSCSPISGHRSVSWYQQTPGQGLQFLFEYFSETQRNKGNFPGRFSGRQFSNSRSEMNVSTLELGDSALYLCASRRTSGIDEQFFGPGTRLTVL.